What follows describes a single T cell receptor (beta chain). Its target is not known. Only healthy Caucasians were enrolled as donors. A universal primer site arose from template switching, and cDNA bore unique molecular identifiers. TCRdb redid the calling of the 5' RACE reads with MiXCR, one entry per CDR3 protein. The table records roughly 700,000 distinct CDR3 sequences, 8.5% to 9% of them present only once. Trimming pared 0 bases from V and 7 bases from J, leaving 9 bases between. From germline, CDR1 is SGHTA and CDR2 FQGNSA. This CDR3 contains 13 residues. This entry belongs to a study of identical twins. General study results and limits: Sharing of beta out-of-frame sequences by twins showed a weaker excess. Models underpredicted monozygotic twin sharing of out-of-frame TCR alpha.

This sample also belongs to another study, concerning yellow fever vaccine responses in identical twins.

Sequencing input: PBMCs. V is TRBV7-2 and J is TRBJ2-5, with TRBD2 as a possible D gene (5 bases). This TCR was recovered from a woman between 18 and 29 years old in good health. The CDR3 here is CASSLAPEGTQYF. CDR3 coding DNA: TGTGCCAGCAGCTTAGCCCCCGAGGGGACCCAGTACTTC.